These 30 T cell receptor beta chains were sequenced from one sample in a study of T cell responses to AZD1222 COVID-19 vaccine. Measured with immunoSEQ multiplex PCR; TCRdb has only the in-frame clones, and not every one. The sample has 140,000 to 150,000 clones, 82% seen once. This sample comprised peripheral blood, obtained on day 0 of MenACWY control vaccination. The receptors originated from an adult in good health.

V and J are TRBV9 and TRBJ2-5; D possibly matches TRBD1 or TRBD2 (6 bases each). Germline V CDR1 and CDR2: SGDLS, YYNGEE. Trimming shortened V by 3 bases and J by 2 bases, and 17 bases separated the two germline ends. The CDR3 runs to 16 residues. The CDR3 loop reads CASSALGGLKQETQYF. The CDR3 DNA reads TGTGCCAGCAGCGCCCTTGGGGGGCTAAAGCAAGAGACCCAGTACTTC.

This chain links TRBV5-6 with TRBJ1-1; D not certain. Germline V gene data show CDR1 as SGHDT and CDR2 as YYEEEE. The CDR3 contains 16 residues. The V end was cut by 2 bases, the J end by 4 bases, with 18 bases between. The CDR3: CASSLKLGVRSTEAFF. The CDR3 DNA reads TGTGCCAGCAGCTTAAAGCTTGGGGTGCGAAGCACTGAAGCTTTCTTT.

The chain joins TRBV5-6 to TRBJ2-3; no clear D. Trimming removed 6 bases from V and 1 base from J, with 9 bases in between. The CDR3 runs to 13 residues. In germline, CDR1 is SGHDT, CDR2 YYEEEE. The CDR3 DNA reads as TGTGCCAGCACTCAAAGCCGCACAGATACGCAGTATTTT. It specifies CASTQSRTDTQYF.

The V and J genes are TRBV7-9 and TRBJ1-1; D remains unclear. Trimming removed 5 bases at V and 2 bases at J, with 6 bases between. Germline lookup yields CDR1 SEHNR and CDR2 FQNEAQ (reference sequence). The CDR3 is made up of 12 amino acids. The CDR3 reads CASSPVNTEAFF. DNA of the CDR3: TGTGCCAGCAGCCCTGTAAACACTGAAGCTTTCTTT.

This rearrangement joins TRBV25-1 to TRBJ1-2; D unresolved. Germline V gene data show CDR1 as MGHDK and CDR2 as SYGVNS. V was pared by 0 bases and J by 2 bases, with 7 bases between. The CDR3 contains 14 residues. The CDR3 DNA reads as TGTGCCAGCAGTGAATATCACGGGAACTATGGCTACACCTTC. Amino acid sequence: CASSEYHGNYGYTF.

The V and J genes are TRBV6-5 and TRBJ1-3; the D is unclear. CDR3 size: 13 residues. The ends were cut back, 6 bases at V and 1 base at J, with 7 bases in the middle. Looked up from germline, CDR1 is MNHEY and CDR2 is SVGAGI. CDR3 coding DNA: TGTGCCAGCAGATCTAGATCTGGAAACACCATATATTTT. Translation: CASRSRSGNTIYF.

The chain combines TRBV2 with TRBJ1-5; no reliable D call. Germline CDR1 and CDR2: SNHLY and FYNNEI. The CDR3 totals 17 residues. V dropped 4 bases and J dropped 1 base, with 17 bases sitting between them. The CDR3 DNA is TGTGCCAGCAGTGGGAGGCGGGGATCTAGCAGCAATCAGCCCCAGCATTTT. Translated: CASSGRRGSSSNQPQHF.

CDR3 sequence (DNA): TGTGCCAGCAGCGCACAGGGGAACACAGATACGCAGTATTTT. Translating it yields CASSAQGNTDTQYF. The chain has TRBV7-3 and TRBJ2-3; 7 bases match TRBD1. V lost 5 bases and J lost 2; bases outside the gene matches: 4. The germline gives CDR1 SGHTA, CDR2 FQGTGA. CDR3 length: 14 amino acids.

The rearrangement uses TRBV5-8 and TRBJ2-7; D possibly uses TRBD1 or TRBD2 (5 bases each). CDR3 length: 15 residues. The V and J ends lost 3 bases and 1 base respectively, with 14 bases between them. Germline assignment: CDR1 SGHTS and CDR2 YDEGEE. CDR3 sequence: CASSYAGTASYEQYV. As DNA, the CDR3 is TGTGCCAGCAGCTATGCCGGGACGGCGTCCTACGAGCAGTACGTC.

The rearrangement joins TRBV5-5 to TRBJ1-4; D call uncertain. The CDR3 extends over 15 amino acids. Trimming took off 4 bases at V and 0 bases at J, with 10 bases between the two ends. Germline loops: CDR1 SGHKS, CDR2 YYEKEE (reference sequence). CDR3 sequence: CASSRGYSTNEKLFF. CDR3 DNA: TGTGCCAGCAGCCGCGGTTACTCAACTAATGAAAAACTGTTTTTT.

The V and J genes are TRBV7-9 and TRBJ2-7; the D gene is possibly TRBD1 (6 bases). V was cut by 5 bases and J by 1 base, with 9 bases left in between. CDR1 is SEHNR, CDR2 FQNEAQ, per germline (reference sequence). The CDR3 is 13 residues long. The CDR3 DNA is TGTGCCAGCAGCACAGGGAGTTCCTACGAGCAGTACTTC. Its protein is CASSTGSSYEQYF.

This clone has just a few counts. The genes are TRBV5-1 and TRBJ1-2; 7 bases fit TRBD1. Germline assignment: CDR1 SGHRS and CDR2 YFSETQ. J gave up 6 bases and V 4 bases, and 6 bases lay outside the gene matches. The CDR3 covers 13 residues. This chain's CDR3 is CASSLGQRNGYTF. The CDR3 nucleotides read TGCGCCAGCAGCCTGGGACAGCGCAATGGCTACACCTTC.

This chain joins TRBV5-1 and TRBJ2-2; 7 nucleotides line up with TRBD1. V trimming: 4 bases; J trimming: 4 bases; junction bases outside the gene matches: 4. Germline CDR1 is SGHRS and CDR2 is YFSETQ. CDR3 size: 14 residues. In DNA, the CDR3 is TGCGCCAGCAGCCAAGGGGGCAGCACCGGGGAGCTGTTTTTT. This encodes CASSQGGSTGELFF.

This clone was observed once. The chain uses TRBV5-1 and TRBJ1-1; D is perhaps TRBD1 (5 bases). Trimming pared 4 bases from V and 5 bases from J, leaving 15 bases between. Germline CDR1 reads SGHRS; CDR2 reads YFSETQ. The length of the CDR3 is 14 residues. The DNA of the CDR3 is TGCGCCAGCAGCGTTCAGGGCTTTGGGACTGAAGCTTTCTTT. Translating it yields CASSVQGFGTEAFF.

In this sample, this clone turned up once. The V gene is TRBV7-9, the J gene TRBJ1-2, with TRBD1 as a possible D gene (6 bases). Germline lookup yields CDR1 SEHNR and CDR2 FQNEAQ (reference sequence). The CDR3 covers 16 residues. The V gene lost 1 base and the J gene lost 0 bases, with 12 bases spanning the gap. The CDR3 loop is CASSLVGQSSNYGYTF. CDR3 coding DNA: TGTGCCAGCAGCTTAGTTGGACAGTCCTCTAACTATGGCTACACCTTC. Full variable domain (rest looked up from reference TRBV7-9 and TRBJ1-2): DTGVSQNPRHKITKRGQNVTFRCDPISEHNRLYWYRQTLGQGPEFLTYFQNEAQLEKSRLLSDRFSAERPKGSFSTLEIQRTEQGDSAMYLCASSLVGQSSNYGYTFGSGTRLTVV.

V usage is TRBV19 and J usage is TRBJ1-2; D gene ambiguous. Trimming took 4 bases from V and 4 from J, leaving 22 bases between them. The CDR3 loop spans 17 amino acids. Per the germline V gene, CDR1 is LNHDA and CDR2 is SQIVND (reference sequence). CDR3 in DNA: TGTGCCAGTAGTACACTTAATCTGGGGTCAGGACTCTATGGCTACACCTTC. This translates into CASSTLNLGSGLYGYTF.

The chain uses TRBV11-3 and TRBJ2-3; 10 bases match TRBD2. The CDR3 totals 16 residues. V gave up 3 bases and J gave up 1 base; unmatched junction bases: 4. Germline CDR1 SGHNT, CDR2 YENEEA. The CDR3 spells CASSFQAGGGTDTQYF. CDR3 coding DNA: TGTGCCAGCAGCTTCCAAGCGGGGGGGGGCACAGATACGCAGTATTTT.

The gene calls are TRBV4-1 and TRBJ1-1; D gene uncertain. The V end lost 8 bases, the J end lost 0 bases, and 7 bases lay between the germline ends. Germline V gives CDR1 MGHRA, CDR2 YSYEKL. The CDR3 is 12 amino acids. DNA for the CDR3: TGCGCCAGCTCGGGTTTGAACACTGAAGCTTTCTTT. It yields the protein CASSGLNTEAFF.

This rearrangement joins TRBV27 to TRBJ2-2; possibly TRBD2 for D (5 bases). The CDR3 is 14 residues long. V was trimmed by 4 bases and J by 3 bases, leaving 9 bases between them. Germline-derived CDR1 and CDR2 are MNHEY and SMNVEV (reference sequence). The DNA for the CDR3 is TGTGCCAGCAGTTACGGGGTACACACCGGGGAGCTGTTTTTT. It encodes CASSYGVHTGELFF.

The chain combines TRBV7-8 with TRBJ1-3; 9 nucleotides align to TRBD1. The V gene end was trimmed by 4 bases and the J gene end by 2 bases; junction bases not matched to a gene: 3. The CDR3 has 15 residues. CDR1 is SGHVS, CDR2 FQNEAQ, per germline. The CDR3 sequence: CASSSYRGPGNTIYF. DNA for the CDR3: TGTGCCAGCAGCTCGTACAGGGGGCCTGGAAACACCATATATTTT.

This clone was observed a single time. The J gene is TRBJ2-1, the V gene TRBV5-8; tentatively, D is TRBD2 (6 bases). The V end lost 4 bases, the J end lost 4 bases, and 15 bases lay between the germline ends. Germline V gene data show CDR1 as SGHTS and CDR2 as YDEGEE. The CDR3 extends over 15 amino acids. Here the CDR3 reads CASSPRGSGYNEQFF. The CDR3 region has the DNA TGTGCCAGCAGCCCCCGAGGGAGCGGGTACAATGAGCAGTTCTTC.

The chain uses TRBV5-6 and TRBJ1-5, with D possibly matching TRBD1 (6 bases). Germline V CDR1 and CDR2: SGHDT, YYEEEE. The CDR3 loop spans 14 amino acids. V was clipped by 1 base and J by 7 bases, with 12 bases between them. DNA of the CDR3: TGTGCCAGCAGCTTGAGGGGGGCCTGGCAGCCCCAGCATTTT. It encodes CASSLRGAWQPQHF.

This chain links TRBV6-5 with TRBJ2-7, with TRBD1 matching 9 bases. Germline trimming cut 4 bases from V and 3 bases from J; bases unmatched to any gene: 4. The CDR3 totals 14 residues. The germline V gene encodes CDR1 MNHEY and CDR2 SVGAGI. Here the CDR3 DNA reads TGTGCCAGCAGTTTAATGGACAGGGGCTACGAGCAGTACTTC. Protein: CASSLMDRGYEQYF.

The chain couples TRBV6-1 to TRBJ1-1; D is possibly TRBD1 (6 bases). Trimming pared 3 bases from V and 0 bases from J, leaving 11 bases between. CDR3 length: 15 residues. CDR1 and CDR2 from the germline V gene are MNHNS and SASEGT. The CDR3 here is CASSDSGGLNTEAFF. CDR3 nucleotides: TGTGCCAGCAGTGATTCGGGGGGGCTGAACACTGAAGCTTTCTTT.

The J gene is TRBJ1-3, the V gene TRBV11-1; D remains unclear. Germline V gives CDR1 SGHAT, CDR2 FQDESV (reference sequence). The CDR3 is 13 amino acids. V was trimmed by 0 bases and J by 4 bases, leaving 4 bases between them. The CDR3 region has the DNA TGTGCCAGCAGCTTAGCACGCGGAAACACCATATATTTT. Translated: CASSLARGNTIYF. The whole variable domain, filled in from reference TRBV11-1 and TRBJ1-3, reads EAEVAQSPRYKITEKSQAVAFWCDPISGHATLYWYRQILGQGPELLVQFQDESVVDDSQLPKDRFSAERLKGVDSTLKIQPAELGDSAMYLCASSLARGNTIYFGEGSWLTVV.

This chain links TRBV27 with TRBJ1-2, with 7 bases that match TRBD1. Germline CDR1 and CDR2: MNHEY and SMNVEV (reference sequence). The CDR3 sequence is 19 residues long. J was trimmed by 2 bases and V by 0 bases; bases with no gene match: 15. CDR3 region: CASSLSQAVSGQINYGYTF. The DNA for the CDR3 is TGTGCCAGCAGTTTATCGCAGGCGGTGTCGGGACAGATCAACTATGGCTACACCTTC.

The rearrangement joins TRBV2 to TRBJ2-3; a weak D match, TRBD2 (6 bases). The CDR3 length is 11 residues. Trimming cost V 4 bases and J 8 bases, with 7 bases left between them. The germline V gene encodes CDR1 SNHLY and CDR2 FYNNEI. CDR3 coding DNA: TGTGCCAGCAGTGCGGAGGGTACGCAGTATTTT. This translates into CASSAEGTQYF.

The rearrangement uses TRBV19 and TRBJ1-5; a weak D match, TRBD1 (6 bases). Looked up from germline, CDR1 is LNHDA and CDR2 is SQIVND (reference sequence). The CDR3 runs to 14 residues. Deletions cut 8 bases from V and 2 bases from J, with 13 bases between. The DNA for the CDR3 is TGTGCCAGTGGGGGGCGAATAGGCAATCAGCCCCAGCATTTT. Translation gives CASGGRIGNQPQHF.

This clone was observed a few times. The chain couples TRBV6-1 to TRBJ1-1; D call uncertain. Germline CDR1 reads MNHNS; CDR2 reads SASEGT. This CDR3 spans 12 amino acids. Trimming pared 1 base from V and 8 bases from J, leaving 8 bases between. CDR3 loop: CASSEVGWEAFF. Here the CDR3 DNA reads TGTGCCAGCAGTGAAGTAGGGTGGGAAGCTTTCTTT.

The chain links TRBV7-2 to TRBJ2-1, with D unresolved. From germline, CDR1 is SGHTA and CDR2 FQGNSA. Trimming took off 1 base at V and 8 bases at J, with 12 bases between the two ends. The CDR3 sequence is 14 residues long. CDR3: CASSLDVRMDEQFF. CDR3 DNA: TGTGCCAGCAGCTTAGACGTCCGGATGGATGAGCAGTTCTTC.